Each of the 24 T cell receptor beta chains below was sequenced from the same sample in a study of blood T cell repertoires in COVID-19. Using immunoSEQ multiplex PCR, the repertoire was profiled, and TCRdb retains in-frame clones only, with some absent. The sample shows roughly 60,000 clones, approximately 82% of them seen only once. Source material: peripheral blood. These receptors came from a man aged 55 to 70 with acute or convalescent COVID-19.

This clone was picked up a small number of times. The CDR3 bases are TGCAGCGTCGAACAGGGGGCGGGTGGCTACACCTTC. Its translation: CSVEQGAGGYTF. The gene calls are TRBV29-1 and TRBJ1-2; 9 positions match TRBD1. CDR1 is SQVTM, CDR2 ANQGSEA, per germline. The CDR3 totals 12 residues. The J segment lost 7 bases and the V segment lost 6 bases, leaving 6 bases of the junction unmatched.

CDR3 sequence: CATSGSLNYGYTF. Written as DNA, the CDR3 is TGTGCCACCAGTGGCAGTCTTAACTATGGCTACACCTTC. The chain is built from TRBV24-1 and TRBJ1-2; no reliable D call. The CDR3 contains 13 residues. Per germline, CDR1 KGHDR and CDR2 SFDVKD. V was cut by 5 bases and J by 1 base, with 7 bases left in between.

The chain carries TRBV20-1 and TRBJ2-7, with D perhaps TRBD1 (6 bases). The CDR3 is 14 residues long. Between the trimmed V and J ends, which lost 3 bases and 0 bases, there was a span of 12 bases. Germline CDR1 is DFQATT and CDR2 is SNEGSKA (reference sequence). The DNA of the CDR3 is TGCAGTGCTAGTGGGCAGGGGAGCTCCTACGAGCAGTACTTC. It specifies CSASGQGSSYEQYF.

This chain joins TRBV4-1 and TRBJ2-1, with unresolved D. This CDR3 spans 16 amino acids. Germline-derived CDR1 and CDR2 are MGHRA and YSYEKL. Trimming pared 0 bases from V and 1 base from J, leaving 10 bases between. In DNA form, the CDR3 reads TGCGCCAGCAGCCAAGAAGTTCACATTTCCTACAATGAGCAGTTCTTC. This sequence encodes CASSQEVHISYNEQFF.

This clone was counted a single time. The rearrangement joins TRBV7-2 to TRBJ1-5, with unresolved D. This CDR3 has 15 amino acids. Germline CDR1 reads SGHTA; CDR2 reads FQGNSA. The V end was cut by 1 base, the J end by 0 bases, with 7 bases between. The CDR3 nucleotides read TGTGCCAGCAGCTTAGTTGGGCCTAGCAATCAGCCCCAGCATTTT. Translation gives CASSLVGPSNQPQHF.

CDR3 coding DNA: TGCGCCAGCAGCTCTCCCGGGACAGGAGGAGGCTACACCTTC. This translates into CASSSPGTGGGYTF. This sequence joins TRBV5-1 and TRBJ1-2; 8 bases match TRBD1. Germline V gene sequence: CDR1 SGHRS, CDR2 YFSETQ. V was pared by 3 bases and J by 8 bases, with 9 bases of the junction left unmatched. The CDR3 is 14 residues long.

V is TRBV27 and J is TRBJ2-7; a weak D match, TRBD2 (7 bases). The CDR3 contains 16 residues. The germline gives CDR1 MNHEY, CDR2 SMNVEV (reference sequence). With 4 bases removed from V and 3 bases from J, the gap between germline ends came to 19 bases. CDR3 region: CASSSAGGTRHYEQYF. In DNA, the CDR3 is TGTGCCAGCAGTTCAGCCGGGGGGACACGACACTACGAGCAGTACTTC.

Written as DNA, the CDR3 is TGTGCCAGCAGTTCGGACATTAATTCACCCCTCCACTTT. It is translated as CASSSDINSPLHF. The chain couples TRBV2 to TRBJ1-6; maybe TRBD1 (5 bases). Germline lookup yields CDR1 SNHLY and CDR2 FYNNEI. V gave up 5 bases and J gave up 6 bases, with 8 bases separating them. The CDR3 sequence is 13 residues long.

The rearrangement links TRBV5-4 to TRBJ1-4; 9 nucleotides align to TRBD1. CDR1 and CDR2 (germline): SGHNT, YYREEE (reference sequence). The ends lost 3 bases at V and 6 bases at J; junction bases unmatched: 6. The CDR3 has 15 residues. The CDR3 protein is CASSYRQGDDEKLFF. The CDR3 bases are TGTGCCAGCAGCTACCGACAGGGGGACGATGAAAAACTGTTTTTT.

This chain uses TRBV27 with TRBJ2-7, with D possibly TRBD2 on 5 matching bases. The CDR3 sequence is 16 residues long. V dropped 5 bases and J dropped 5 bases, with 22 bases sitting between them. CDR1 and CDR2 from the germline V gene are MNHEY and SMNVEV (reference sequence). In DNA, the CDR3 is TGTGCCAGCAGTGCCTTGGACGGGAAACCTCGCCACGAGCAGTACTTC. This translates into CASSALDGKPRHEQYF.

The CDR3 DNA is TGTGCCAGCAGCCAAGGTGGGGGGACCGGGGAGCTGTTTTTT. Its protein product is CASSQGGGTGELFF. V is TRBV4-2 and J is TRBJ2-2, with a weak D call TRBD2 (6 bases). V lost 1 base and J 5 bases, leaving 8 bases between the germline ends. The CDR3 runs 14 residues. Germline values: CDR1 LGHNA, CDR2 YNFKEQ.

The rearrangement joins TRBV6-6 to TRBJ1-4; D possibly corresponds to TRBD1 (6 bases). Trimming cost V 4 bases and J 0 bases, with 9 bases left between them. There are 15 residues in the CDR3. Looked up from germline, CDR1 is MNHNY and CDR2 is SVGAGI (reference sequence). CDR3 sequence: CASSFTGTTNEKLFF. CDR3 bases: TGTGCCAGCAGTTTTACAGGGACAACTAATGAAAAACTGTTTTTT.

This clone was counted between two and nine times. The rearrangement uses TRBV24-1 and TRBJ1-5; 8 bases align to TRBD1. V was pared by 5 bases and J by 7 bases, with 6 bases of the junction left unmatched. The germline V gene has CDR1 KGHDR and CDR2 SFDVKD. CDR3 length: 14 residues. This chain's CDR3 is CATSAGTGTQPQHF. The DNA of the CDR3 is TGTGCCACCAGTGCCGGGACAGGTACCCAGCCCCAGCATTTT.

The CDR3 DNA follows: TGCAGCGCCGGGGGGGGGCAACAAGATACGCAGTATTTT. Encoded protein: CSAGGGQQDTQYF. The chain employs TRBV29-1 and TRBJ2-3, with 8 bases that match TRBD2. Germline lookup yields CDR1 SQVTM and CDR2 ANQGSEA. With V trimmed by 7 bases and J by 5 bases, 8 bases remained unmatched. The CDR3 runs to 13 residues.

The genes are TRBV2 and TRBJ2-5; D perhaps matches TRBD1 (6 bases). Deletions cut 4 bases from V and 5 bases from J, with 17 bases between. The CDR3 is made up of 15 amino acids. Germline values: CDR1 SNHLY, CDR2 FYNNEI. CDR3 DNA: TGTGCCAGCAGTGGTACAGGGTACCCCGGGGAGACCCAGTACTTC. This encodes CASSGTGYPGETQYF.

CDR3 bases: TGTGCCAGCAGGCTAGTCTCTAGGGGAAGCAATCAGCCCCAGCATTTT. Protein sequence: CASRLVSRGSNQPQHF. The chain couples TRBV7-6 to TRBJ1-5; D might be TRBD1 (5 bases). This CDR3 is 16 amino acids long. With 6 bases removed from V and 1 base from J, the gap between germline ends came to 16 bases. The germline V gene has CDR1 SGHVS and CDR2 FNYEAQ.

The gene calls are TRBV7-2 and TRBJ1-3; maybe TRBD1 (6 bases). Germline V gene data show CDR1 as SGHTA and CDR2 as FQGNSA. The CDR3 contains 15 residues. The V end lost 4 bases, the J end lost 0 bases, and 10 bases lay between the germline ends. CDR3 in amino acids: CASSYGQSSGNTIYF. CDR3 sequence (DNA): TGTGCCAGCAGCTACGGACAGAGCTCTGGAAACACCATATATTTT.

This sequence joins TRBV10-3 and TRBJ1-3; TRBD1 is a possible D gene (6 bases). CDR3 length equals 15 residues. V was cut by 3 bases and J by 7 bases, with 16 bases left in between. From germline, CDR1 is ENHRY and CDR2 SYGVKD. The CDR3 sequence is CAISEGTQMGNTIYF. The CDR3 bases are TGTGCCATCAGTGAAGGGACACAGATGGGGAACACCATATATTTT.

The chain links TRBV19 to TRBJ1-2, with D perhaps matching TRBD1 (5 bases). CDR1 and CDR2 from the germline V gene are LNHDA and SQIVND (reference sequence). This CDR3 comprises 13 residues. V dropped 6 bases and J dropped 8 bases, with 16 bases sitting between them. The DNA of the CDR3 is TGTGCCAGTAGCCCCCCGGGACTTGCCGGCTACACCTTC. This gives the protein CASSPPGLAGYTF.

This chain joins TRBV9 and TRBJ1-2; D is possibly TRBD1 (6 bases). The germline V and J ends were trimmed by 0 bases and 1 base, with 13 bases remaining between them. The CDR3 spans 16 residues. CDR1 and CDR2 from the germline V gene are SGDLS and YYNGEE. CDR3 loop: CASSVEAGVSNYGYTF. The CDR3 bases are TGTGCCAGCAGCGTAGAGGCAGGGGTCAGTAACTATGGCTACACCTTC.

The chain links TRBV10-3 to TRBJ2-1; 8 nucleotides agree with TRBD1. J lost 15 bases, V lost 9 bases, and 13 bases had no gene match. CDR1 is ENHRY and CDR2 is SYGVKD in the germline V gene. This CDR3 contains 12 residues. The CDR3 region is CAITPEQGALFF. The DNA of the CDR3 is TGTGCCATAACACCCGAGCAGGGGGCTCTGTTCTTC.

The chain is built from TRBV19 and TRBJ2-2, with 7 bases identical to TRBD2. The CDR3 is 18 amino acids. Germline V gives CDR1 LNHDA, CDR2 SQIVND (reference sequence). The V segment lost 7 bases and the J segment 3 bases; nucleotides outside the gene matches: 17. CDR3 sequence: CASISPGGWAGYTGELFF. The CDR3 region has the DNA TGTGCCAGTATCTCCCCGGGGGGTTGGGCAGGCTACACCGGGGAGCTGTTTTTT.

The CDR3 DNA sequence: TGTGCCAGCAGCGCGCTCGGGACTTTGAACACTGAAGCTTTCTTT. This gives the protein CASSALGTLNTEAFF. V usage is TRBV5-6 and J usage is TRBJ1-1; maybe TRBD1 (5 bases). The germline V gene has CDR1 SGHDT and CDR2 YYEEEE. This CDR3 region has 15 residues. The V and J ends lost 4 bases and 0 bases respectively, with 13 bases between them.

This chain links TRBV4-2 with TRBJ1-4; D is unresolved. Germline V gene data show CDR1 as LGHNA and CDR2 as YNFKEQ. The CDR3 consists of 16 residues. Trimming pared 11 bases from V and 4 bases from J, leaving 23 bases between. The DNA of the CDR3 is TGTGCCTCAACAGCCCTGCCAGGCAGCTTTAATGAAAAACTGTTTTTT. Protein product: CASTALPGSFNEKLFF.